Following are 21 T cell receptor beta chains from one sample sequenced in a study of control samples from healthy donors and cancer patients. Assay: immunoSEQ multiplex PCR; the TCRdb copy retains only in-frame clones and omits some. The sample has 200,000 to 250,000 clones; around 94% are singletons. The sequenced sample was blood. These receptors were obtained from a man aged 50 or older in good health.

Only one count was recorded for this clone. This chain connects TRBV5-5 to TRBJ2-7, with a possible D match to TRBD1 (6 bases). The ends were cut back, 0 bases at V and 7 bases at J, with 11 bases in the middle. Germline V gives CDR1 SGHKS, CDR2 YYEKEE (reference sequence). The CDR3 is made up of 13 amino acids. The CDR3 loop reads CASSLVGGGEQYV. CDR3 DNA sequence: TGTGCCAGCAGCTTGGTAGGGGGTGGGGAGCAGTACGTC.

The genes are TRBV3-1 (or the pseudogene TRBV3-2) and TRBJ2-4; D is ambiguous. The CDR3 is 16 residues long. The germline gives CDR1 LGHDT, CDR2 YNNKEL (reference sequence). Between the trimmed V and J ends, which lost 4 bases and 1 base, there was a span of 14 bases. CDR3 DNA sequence: TGTGCCAGCAGCCCCCACGACTTAGGGGCCAAAAACATTCAGTACTTC. It is translated as CASSPHDLGAKNIQYF.

This chain links TRBV24-1 with TRBJ2-2; D possibly uses TRBD1 or TRBD2 (5 bases each). Trimming took off 3 bases at V and 3 bases at J, with 10 bases between the two ends. There are 15 residues in the CDR3. Looked up from germline, CDR1 is KGHDR and CDR2 is SFDVKD. The CDR3 region has the DNA TGTGCCACCAGTGATCCAAGGGACCACACCGGGGAGCTGTTTTTT. Its translation: CATSDPRDHTGELFF.

The chain couples TRBV19 to TRBJ1-5; D perhaps matches TRBD1 (5 bases). The CDR3 is 15 amino acids. The germline CDR1 and CDR2 sequences are LNHDA and SQIVND (reference sequence). Trimming stripped 7 bases from V and 3 bases from J, with 16 bases between. CDR3 loop: CASNKGRQTNQPQHF. CDR3 nucleotide sequence: TGTGCCAGTAATAAGGGTCGACAGACCAATCAGCCCCAGCATTTT.

The rearrangement links TRBV29-1 to TRBJ1-1, with no clear D. This CDR3 is 12 amino acids long. Germline values: CDR1 SQVTM, CDR2 ANQGSEA. V gave up 5 bases and J gave up 1 base, with 8 bases separating them. This CDR3 is CSVYWENTEAFF. For the CDR3, the DNA is TGCAGCGTTTATTGGGAGAACACTGAAGCTTTCTTT.

The CDR3 DNA reads TGTGCAAGTCGCTTAGAACGACCGGACGGGGTAAACACCATATATTTT. Translated: CASRLERPDGVNTIYF. The rearrangement links TRBV12-2 to TRBJ1-3. TRBV12-2 is a pseudogene locus. This CDR3 has 16 residues.

This clone showed up just a few times. The chain joins TRBV6-5 to TRBJ1-6, with D tentatively TRBD1 (5 bases). This CDR3 is 15 amino acids long. Trimming removed 6 bases from V and 1 base from J, with 10 bases in between. Germline CDR1 and CDR2: MNHEY and SVGAGI. The DNA for the CDR3 is TGTGCCAGCAGACTCAGGGAATCCTATAATTCACCCCTCCACTTT. Translating gives CASRLRESYNSPLHF.

This clone appeared a single time. CDR3 protein: CASSAVGPPAQETQYF. The CDR3, as DNA: TGTGCCAGCAGCGCGGTGGGACCGCCAGCACAAGAGACCCAGTACTTC. The chain combines TRBV11-2 with TRBJ2-5, with D perhaps matching TRBD1 or TRBD2 (5 bases each). The germline V and J ends were trimmed by 5 bases and 2 bases, with 18 bases remaining between them. The germline gives CDR1 SGHAT, CDR2 FQNNGV. The length of the CDR3 is 16 residues.

This chain connects TRBV15 to TRBJ2-3, with D perhaps TRBD2 (6 bases). The CDR3 totals 14 residues. Germline CDR1 LNHNV, CDR2 YYDKDF (reference sequence). Trimming removed 4 bases at V and 2 bases at J, with 10 bases between. DNA for the CDR3: TGTGCCACCAGCAAACGGGACTTCACAGATACGCAGTATTTT. This translates into CATSKRDFTDTQYF.

This clone appeared once. This sequence joins TRBV7-9 and TRBJ2-2; D could derive from TRBD1 or TRBD2 (5 bases each). V was pared by 4 bases and J by 2 bases, with 11 bases between. Germline-derived CDR1 and CDR2 are SEHNR and FQNEAQ (reference sequence). This CDR3 contains 15 residues. The CDR3 nucleotides read TGTGCCAGCAGCTCGGGACGGACTAACACCGGGGAGCTGTTTTTT. Its protein product is CASSSGRTNTGELFF.

The chain has TRBV7-8 and TRBJ2-1, with D unclear. The CDR3 is 15 residues long. The V end was cut by 5 bases, the J end by 0 bases, with 11 bases between. Looked up from germline, CDR1 is SGHVS and CDR2 is FQNEAQ. CDR3 loop: CASSTTVSSYNEQFF. The CDR3 DNA is TGTGCCAGCAGCACGACGGTTAGCTCCTACAATGAGCAGTTCTTC.

This clone occurred once. Other nucleotide sequences in the sample specify the same CDR3. This chain links TRBV6-6 with TRBJ1-5; D is ambiguous. The CDR3 consists of 12 residues. V was trimmed by 6 bases and J by 0 bases, leaving 3 bases between them. Germline V gene data show CDR1 as MNHNY and CDR2 as SVGAGI (reference sequence). CDR3 coding DNA: TGTGCCAGCAGAGATAGCAATCAGCCCCAGCATTTT. Encoded protein: CASRDSNQPQHF.

The V call is TRBV5-1, the J call TRBJ2-5; TRBD2 matches at 7 bases. CDR1 and CDR2 from the germline V gene are SGHRS and YFSETQ. V was pared by 3 bases and J by 1 base, with 3 bases of the junction left unmatched. CDR3 size: 14 residues. CDR3 bases: TGCGCCAGCAGCTCACTAGCGCTCCAAGAGACCCAGTACTTC. Residues: CASSSLALQETQYF.

The V gene is TRBV5-1, the J gene TRBJ1-1; 9 bases align to TRBD1. From germline, CDR1 is SGHRS and CDR2 YFSETQ. This CDR3 region has 15 residues. Unmatched junction bases numbered 7, after V lost 3 bases and J lost 4 bases. DNA for the CDR3: TGCGCCAGCAGCTCCGGGACAGGGACGATCACTGAAGCTTTCTTT. Translation: CASSSGTGTITEAFF.

The chain is built from TRBV30 and TRBJ2-2; D unclear. From germline, CDR1 is GTSNPN and CDR2 SVGIG (reference sequence). The germline V and J ends were trimmed by 2 bases and 6 bases, with 16 bases remaining between them. The length of the CDR3 is 15 residues. This chain's CDR3 is CAWSRAGVGAGELFF. CDR3 DNA sequence: TGTGCCTGGAGTCGGGCAGGAGTCGGTGCCGGGGAGCTGTTTTTT.

The chain has TRBV5-4 and TRBJ1-1, with unresolved D. This CDR3 contains 13 residues. Trimming pared 4 bases from V and 10 bases from J, leaving 17 bases between. Germline V lookup: CDR1 SGHNT, CDR2 YYREEE (reference sequence). This chain's CDR3 is CASSPPGLVGAFF. The CDR3 bases are TGTGCCAGCAGCCCACCGGGTTTAGTCGGAGCTTTCTTT.

The V and J genes are TRBV7-9 and TRBJ1-2; D remains ambiguous. The V end was cut by 7 bases, the J end by 2 bases, with 11 bases between. CDR1 and CDR2 from the germline V gene are SEHNR and FQNEAQ (reference sequence). The CDR3 is 13 amino acids. The CDR3 bases are TGTGCCAGCAACCCGGACGGGAACTATGGCTACACCTTC. Protein: CASNPDGNYGYTF. The whole variable domain, filled in from reference TRBV7-9 and TRBJ1-2, reads DTGVSQNPRHKITKRGQNVTFRCDPISEHNRLYWYRQTLGQGPEFLTYFQNEAQLEKSRLLSDRFSAERPKGSFSTLEIQRTEQGDSAMYLCASNPDGNYGYTFGSGTRLTVV.

About this clone itself: The sample has other DNA sequences that encode this CDR3 too. The V gene is TRBV6-5, the J gene TRBJ1-1, with TRBD1 as a possible D gene (6 bases). The germline V and J ends were trimmed by 6 bases and 5 bases, with 7 bases remaining between them. The germline gives CDR1 MNHEY, CDR2 SVGAGI. This CDR3 comprises 11 residues. This CDR3 is CASRRGTEAFF. The CDR3 region has the DNA TGTGCCAGCAGAAGGGGGACTGAAGCTTTCTTT.

The J gene is TRBJ2-1, the V gene TRBV28, with D tentatively TRBD2 (5 bases). This CDR3 has 14 amino acids. V shed 2 bases and J shed 9 bases, with 14 bases lying between them. Per the germline V gene, CDR1 is MDHEN and CDR2 is SYDVKM. CDR3 sequence: CASSLPEGTGEQFF. CDR3 sequence (DNA): TGTGCCAGCAGTTTACCAGAGGGCACGGGTGAGCAGTTCTTC.

The chain combines TRBV5-1 with TRBJ2-5; D possibly corresponds to TRBD2 (5 bases). V was pared by 0 bases and J by 5 bases, with 11 bases between. Germline CDR1 SGHRS, CDR2 YFSETQ. CDR3 length equals 14 residues. This chain's CDR3 is CASSLGSSTETQYF. DNA for the CDR3: TGCGCCAGCAGCTTGGGGTCTAGCACCGAGACCCAGTACTTC.

V gene TRBV5-4 combines with J gene TRBJ2-5; 7 bases line up with TRBD2. This CDR3 comprises 13 residues. Per the germline V gene, CDR1 is SGHNT and CDR2 is YYREEE (reference sequence). V lost 1 base and J lost 7; bases outside the gene matches: 4. The CDR3 region is CASSLYGEGTQYF. The CDR3 DNA reads as TGTGCCAGCAGCTTGTACGGGGAGGGGACCCAGTACTTC. Full variable domain (rest looked up from reference TRBV5-4 and TRBJ2-5): ETGVTQSPTHLIKTRGQQVTLRCSSQSGHNTVSWYQQALGQGPQFIFQYYREEENGRGNFPPRFSGLQFPNYSSELNVNALELDDSALYLCASSLYGEGTQYFGPGTRLLVL.